The 13 T cell receptor beta chains in this list originate from one sample, sequenced in a study of blood T cell repertoires in COVID-19. Data came from immunoSEQ multiplex PCR; TCRdb stores just in-frame clones and leaves some out. This table holds around 200,000 clones, around 82% found once. Source material: peripheral blood. The receptors originated from a middle-aged man with active or convalescent COVID-19.

CDR3 sequence (DNA): TGTGCCAGCAGCGGAGGACTATGGCGGGAGGAGCAAGAGACCCAGTACTTC. This encodes CASSGGLWREEQETQYF. The chain links TRBV5-4 to TRBJ2-5, with 8 bases matching TRBD2. Germline V gives CDR1 SGHNT, CDR2 YYREEE (reference sequence). Trimming cost V 4 bases and J 2 bases; bases outside gene matches: 13. The length of the CDR3 is 17 residues.

This clone has a single count. A read error may account for a junction end that differs from germline. V gene TRBV3-1 (or the pseudogene TRBV3-2) combines with J gene TRBJ2-7; TRBD1 matches at 8 bases. This CDR3 contains 15 residues. Germline values: CDR1 LGHDT, CDR2 YNNKEL (reference sequence). CDR3 residues: CASSKDRGIGYEQYF. CDR3 DNA: TGTGCCAGCAGCAAAGACAGGGGAATAGGCTACGAGCAGTACTTC.

V and J are TRBV27 and TRBJ1-1, with D unclear. This CDR3 has 14 amino acids. The germline V and J ends were trimmed by 2 bases and 3 bases, with 10 bases remaining between them. In germline, CDR1 is MNHEY, CDR2 SMNVEV (reference sequence). CDR3 sequence (DNA): TGTGCCAGCAGTTTAGGAGGGCCGTACACTGAAGCTTTCTTT. It translates to CASSLGGPYTEAFF.

This chain joins TRBV4-2 and TRBJ2-1; 8 positions match TRBD2. CDR3 length equals 16 residues. Germline V lookup: CDR1 LGHNA, CDR2 YNFKEQ. The V and J ends lost 0 bases and 3 bases, in that order; junction bases with no gene match: 4. DNA for the CDR3: TGTGCCAGCAGCCAAGAAAGAGCGGGGGTCTACAATGAGCAGTTCTTC. Translation: CASSQERAGVYNEQFF.

V is TRBV10-3 and J is TRBJ2-3; D perhaps matches TRBD1 (5 bases). This CDR3 spans 14 amino acids. V lost 10 bases, J lost 0 bases, and 14 bases lay in between. CDR1 is ENHRY, CDR2 SYGVKD, per germline. This CDR3 reads CATRGDSSTDTQYF. The CDR3 nucleotides are TGTGCCACTAGGGGTGACTCTAGCACAGATACGCAGTATTTT.

The CDR3, as DNA: TGTGCCAGCAGCCCTGCGGCTAGCGGGGGGGCAGGGGAGCAGTTCTTC. As protein: CASSPAASGGAGEQFF. V and J are TRBV9 and TRBJ2-1; TRBD2 matches at 12 bases. Germline assignment: CDR1 SGDLS and CDR2 YYNGEE. The CDR3 is made up of 16 amino acids. The V segment lost 4 bases and the J segment 10 bases; nucleotides outside the gene matches: 12.

This sequence joins TRBV18 and TRBJ1-2; 9 bases align to TRBD1. J lost 8 bases, V lost 3 bases, and 10 bases had no gene match. This CDR3 region has 15 residues. The germline V gene has CDR1 KGHSH and CDR2 LQKENI. Here the CDR3 reads CASSPPGQGFYGYTF. The CDR3 nucleotides are TGTGCCAGCTCACCCCCGGGACAGGGATTTTACGGCTACACCTTC.

This chain connects TRBV10-3 to TRBJ2-3; 10 bases line up with TRBD2. The CDR3 has 16 residues. The junction had 12 bases not matched to a gene; V was cut back by 7 bases and J by 5 bases. Germline CDR1 and CDR2: ENHRY and SYGVKD. The CDR3 nucleotides read TGTGCCATCACTAAGCGGGAGGGCCTTACAAGAGATACGCAGTATTTT. Translation gives CAITKREGLTRDTQYF.

The rearrangement uses TRBV7-6 and TRBJ2-1, with 9 bases that match TRBD1. V dropped 2 bases and J dropped 6; count of bases not matched to a gene: 5. CDR1 and CDR2 (germline): SGHVS, FNYEAQ. CDR3 length: 15 residues. CDR3 protein: CASSLPGQGFNEQFF. CDR3 nucleotide sequence: TGTGCCAGCAGCTTACCGGGACAGGGATTCAATGAGCAGTTCTTC. Full variable domain (rest looked up from reference TRBV7-6 and TRBJ2-1): GAGVSQSPRYKVTKRGQDVALRCDPISGHVSLYWYRQALGQGPEFLTYFNYEAQQDKSGLPNDRFSAERPEGSISTLTIQRTEQRDSAMYRCASSLPGQGFNEQFFGPGTRLTVL.

The chain uses TRBV5-1 and TRBJ2-6, with 8 nucleotides matching TRBD1. Germline values: CDR1 SGHRS, CDR2 YFSETQ. The CDR3 has 14 amino acids. The V gene end was trimmed by 5 bases and the J gene end by 4 bases; junction bases not matched to a gene: 2. Here the CDR3 DNA reads TGCGCCAGCAGTCGGGACAGGGGGGCCAACGTCCTGACTTTC. Encoded protein: CASSRDRGANVLTF.

This chain connects TRBV27 to TRBJ1-2; D is possibly TRBD1 (6 bases). This CDR3 is built from 12 residues. The V end lost 5 bases, the J end lost 6 bases, and 10 bases lay between the germline ends. Per germline, CDR1 MNHEY and CDR2 SMNVEV (reference sequence). Here the CDR3 reads CASSAGQHGYTF. The CDR3 DNA sequence: TGTGCCAGCAGTGCCGGACAGCATGGCTACACCTTC.

The chain carries TRBV5-1 and TRBJ2-3, with 11 bases that match TRBD2. V lost 5 bases, J lost 0 bases, and 8 bases stayed unmatched. This CDR3 is built from 17 residues. The germline gives CDR1 SGHRS, CDR2 YFSETQ. The CDR3 loop is CASRLRLAGRSTDTQYF. In nucleotides, the CDR3 is TGCGCCAGCAGACTTCGACTAGCGGGGAGGAGCACAGATACGCAGTATTTT.

V gene TRBV25-1 combines with J gene TRBJ1-1, with D uncertain. Trimming took off 8 bases at V and 0 bases at J, with 10 bases between the two ends. The V gene's germline CDR1 is MGHDK and CDR2 SYGVNS. This CDR3 contains 13 residues. For the CDR3, the DNA is TGTGCCAGCCGGGAGAACTTGAACACTGAAGCTTTCTTT. Translating it yields CASRENLNTEAFF.